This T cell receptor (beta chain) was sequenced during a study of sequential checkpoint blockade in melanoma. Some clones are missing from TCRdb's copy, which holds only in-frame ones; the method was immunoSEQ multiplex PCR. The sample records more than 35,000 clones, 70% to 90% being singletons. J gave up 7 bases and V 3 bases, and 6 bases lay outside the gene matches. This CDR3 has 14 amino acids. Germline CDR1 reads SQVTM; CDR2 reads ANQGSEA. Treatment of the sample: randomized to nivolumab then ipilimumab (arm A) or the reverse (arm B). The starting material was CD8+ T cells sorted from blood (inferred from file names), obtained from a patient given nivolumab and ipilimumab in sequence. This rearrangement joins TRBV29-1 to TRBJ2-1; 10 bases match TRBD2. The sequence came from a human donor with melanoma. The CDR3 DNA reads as TGCAGCGTTGAGGGTAGCGGGAGGTCAAATGAGCAGTTCTTC. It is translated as CSVEGSGRSNEQFF.